These 5 T cell receptor beta chains were all obtained from the same sample, sequenced in a study of blood T cells in healthy people across ages. A second 7 to 11 cycle PCR used barcoded and J-beta primers. TCRdb used MiXCR to reprocess the 5' RACE reads, holding one entry per CDR3 protein. Counted here are 1,800,000 or so distinct CDR3 sequences, more than 35% occurring once; the ten biggest clones make up about 21%. The sample was blood. Every receptor here comes from a human donor in good health.

This clonotype occurred many times. J is TRBJ2-6 and V is TRBV12-3 or TRBV12-4, with a tentative D call TRBD2 (6 bases). This CDR3 comprises 14 residues. V lost 7 bases and J lost 0, with 7 bases in between. CDR3 amino acids: CASIGGSGANVLTF. The CDR3 nucleotides are TGTGCCAGCATCGGGGGCTCTGGGGCCAACGTCCTGACTTTC.

The CDR3 reads CSVDSSGVWETQYF. CDR3 DNA: TGCAGCGTCGATTCTAGCGGGGTATGGGAGACCCAGTACTTC. V usage is TRBV29-1 and J usage is TRBJ2-4, with 9 bases fitting TRBD2. The J call may be wrong; the DNA end is better matched by TRBJ2-5. The CDR3 runs 14 residues. Per the germline V gene, CDR1 is SQVTM and CDR2 is ANQGSEA.

The chain carries TRBV4-2 and TRBJ2-1, with D perhaps matching TRBD2 (6 bases). CDR3 length: 13 residues. Germline V gene sequence: CDR1 LGHNA, CDR2 YNFKEQ. Trimming removed 1 base at V and 8 bases at J, with 9 bases between. The CDR3 DNA sequence: TGTGCCAGCAGCCAAGTTCCGGGGGATGAGCAGTTCTTC. Translation gives CASSQVPGDEQFF.

This clonotype was seen a few times. The chain carries TRBV4-3 and TRBJ2-7; either TRBD1 or TRBD2 may fit D (5 bases each). Germline lookup yields CDR1 LGHNA and CDR2 YSLEER. V lost 1 base to trimming and J lost 2 bases, with 12 bases between them. The CDR3 extends over 15 amino acids. For the CDR3, the DNA is TGCGCCAGCAGCCAAGGAGGGCTGGGGGCCTACGAGCAGTACTTC. Translating it yields CASSQGGLGAYEQYF.

This clonotype was counted only a few times. J is TRBJ1-4 and V is TRBV4-3; unclear D gene. CDR1 and CDR2 (germline): LGHNA, YSLEER. The CDR3 sequence is 16 residues long. The ends were cut back, 0 bases at V and 2 bases at J, with 10 bases in the middle. In nucleotides, the CDR3 is TGCGCCAGCAGCCAAGATGAGCTGTCGACTAATGAAAAACTGTTTTTT. This sequence encodes CASSQDELSTNEKLFF.